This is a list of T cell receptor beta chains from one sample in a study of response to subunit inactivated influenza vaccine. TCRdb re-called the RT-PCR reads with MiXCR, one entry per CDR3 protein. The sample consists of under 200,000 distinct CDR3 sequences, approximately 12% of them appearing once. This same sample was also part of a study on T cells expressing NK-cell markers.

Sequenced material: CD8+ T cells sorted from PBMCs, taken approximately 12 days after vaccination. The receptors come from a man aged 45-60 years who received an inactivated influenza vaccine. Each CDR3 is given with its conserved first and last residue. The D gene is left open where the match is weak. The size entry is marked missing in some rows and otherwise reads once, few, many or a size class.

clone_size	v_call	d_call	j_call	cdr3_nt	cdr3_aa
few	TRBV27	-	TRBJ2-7	TGTGCCAGCAGTCTTAACCTAGGGGCCATCCACGAGCAGTACTTC	CASSLNLGAIHEQYF
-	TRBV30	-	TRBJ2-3	TGTGCCTGGAGTGTAGACTACTCACGAACAGATACGCAGTATTTT	CAWSVDYSRTDTQYF
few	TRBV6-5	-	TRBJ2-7	TGTGCCAGCAGGTACAGATGGGGGGGCCCCGACGAGCAGTACTTC	CASRYRWGGPDEQYF
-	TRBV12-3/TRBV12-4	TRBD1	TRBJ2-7	TGTGCCAGCAGTCCATACCCCGGGACAGGGAACTACGAGCAGTACTTC	CASSPYPGTGNYEQYF
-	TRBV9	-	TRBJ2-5	TGTGCCAGCAGCGCCCGTTGGCTACAAGAGACCCAGTACTTC	CASSARWLQETQYF
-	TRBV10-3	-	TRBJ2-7	TGTGCCATCAGCACCGGGCCCGGATTCCCGCAGTACTTC	CAISTGPGFPQYF
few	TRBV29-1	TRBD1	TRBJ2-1	TGCAGCGTTGAAGATCGGCAGGGGGCGTACAATGAGCAGTTCTTC	CSVEDRQGAYNEQFF
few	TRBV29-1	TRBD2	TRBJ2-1	TGCAGCGTTGCCCCAGCGGGAGGCTACAATGAGCAGTTCTTC	CSVAPAGGYNEQFF
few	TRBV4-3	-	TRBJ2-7	TGCGCCAGCAGCCAAGTTTACAGCTCCGCTTCCTACGAGCAGTACTTC	CASSQVYSSASYEQYF
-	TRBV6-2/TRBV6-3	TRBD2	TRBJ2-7	TGTGCCAGCAGCCAACTAGCGGGCCAGTCCTACGAGCAGTACTTC	CASSQLAGQSYEQYF
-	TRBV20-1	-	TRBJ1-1	TGCAGTGCTAGAGATATCGGGGGGAACACTGAAGCTTTCTTT	CSARDIGGNTEAFF
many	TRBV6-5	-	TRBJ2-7	TGTGCCAGCAGCCCGACAAACTCCTACGAGCAGTACTTC	CASSPTNSYEQYF
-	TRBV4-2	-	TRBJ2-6	TGTGCCAGCAGCCCGTCGCGAGAGACTGGGGCCAACGTCCTGACTTTC	CASSPSRETGANVLTF
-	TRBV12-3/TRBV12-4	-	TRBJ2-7	TGTGCCAGCAGTTTATTTGGACCCGGGACCGTAGCGTACGAGCAGTACTTC	CASSLFGPGTVAYEQYF
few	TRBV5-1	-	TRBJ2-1	TGCGCCAGCAGCTTGGCCCCAGCACACAATGAGCAGTTCTTC	CASSLAPAHNEQFF
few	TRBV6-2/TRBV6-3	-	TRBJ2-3	TGTGCCAGCCGGGCCCCCGCGGAGGAGTATTTT	CASRAPAEEYF
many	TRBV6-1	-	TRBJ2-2	TGTGCCAGCAACACCGGTGGTGATACCGGGGAGCTGTTTTTT	CASNTGGDTGELFF
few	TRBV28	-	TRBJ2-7	TGTGCCAGCAGTTACGGGACCGCACTTGGGCAGTACTTC	CASSYGTALGQYF
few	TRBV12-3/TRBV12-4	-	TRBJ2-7	TGTGCCAGCAGTTCAGAAGAGGACGGGCAGTACTTC	CASSSEEDGQYF
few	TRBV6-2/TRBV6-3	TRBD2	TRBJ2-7	TGTGCCAGCAGTTACCCTAGCGGAACCTACGAGCAGTACTTC	CASSYPSGTYEQYF
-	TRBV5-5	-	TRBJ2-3	TGTGCCAGCAGCCCCGACCAGAGCACAGATACGCAGTATTTT	CASSPDQSTDTQYF
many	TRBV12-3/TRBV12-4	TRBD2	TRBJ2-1	TGTGCCAGCAGTGATTACACTAGCGGGGGGGCCGCTGAGCAGTTCTTC	CASSDYTSGGAAEQFF
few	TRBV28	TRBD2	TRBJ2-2	TGTGCCAGCACCCGAACGGGGGGGCGGGTCACCGGGGAGCTGTTTTTT	CASTRTGGRVTGELFF
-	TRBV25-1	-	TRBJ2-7	TGTGCCAGCAGTGAATCCCAGGACTCCTACGAGCAGTACTTC	CASSESQDSYEQYF
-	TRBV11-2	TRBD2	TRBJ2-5	TGTGCCAGCAGCTTAGAAGGGTTGAGCGGGAACGGTGAGACCCAGTACTTC	CASSLEGLSGNGETQYF
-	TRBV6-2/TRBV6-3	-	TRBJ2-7	TGTGCCAGCAGCCGGGACGGTACCTACGAGCAGTACTTC	CASSRDGTYEQYF
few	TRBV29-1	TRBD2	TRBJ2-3	TGCAGCGTTGAACCCTCACTAGCGGGAGACACAGATACGCAGTATTTT	CSVEPSLAGDTDTQYF
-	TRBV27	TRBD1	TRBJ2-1	TGTGCCAGCAGTAGATGGACAGGGGGGAGGCTGGATGAGCAGTTCTTC	CASSRWTGGRLDEQFF
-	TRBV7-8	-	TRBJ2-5	TGTGCCAGCAGCTTAGGGGCGGCGGGGGCAGGGGGGACCCAGTACTTC	CASSLGAAGAGGTQYF
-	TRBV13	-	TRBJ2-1	TGTGCCAGCAGCCCTCGATCATCCTGGACTGAGCAGTTCTTC	CASSPRSSWTEQFF
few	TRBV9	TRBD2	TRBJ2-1	TGTGCCAGCAGCGCATCCCTAGCGGGCATCAATGAGCAGTTCTTC	CASSASLAGINEQFF
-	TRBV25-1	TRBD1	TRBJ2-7	TGTGCCAGCAGCGGACCGGGACAGCTCTCCTACGAGCAGTACTTC	CASSGPGQLSYEQYF
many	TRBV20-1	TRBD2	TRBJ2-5	TGCAGTGCTAGAGATGGGGCTAGCGGGACTCTTTCGGGGGAGACCCAGTACTTC	CSARDGASGTLSGETQYF
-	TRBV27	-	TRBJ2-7	TGTGCCAGCAGTCGGACATTTATCCACGAGCAGTACTTC	CASSRTFIHEQYF
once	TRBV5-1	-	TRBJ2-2	TGCGCCAGCCGCCCCGGCAGGGGCATAACCGGGGAGCTGTTTTTT	CASRPGRGITGELFF
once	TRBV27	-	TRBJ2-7	TGTGCCAGCAGCCCCGGGGCCGCCTACGAGCAGTACTTC	CASSPGAAYEQYF
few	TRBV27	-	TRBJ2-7	TGTGCCAGCAGTTTCGACTTTGCCTACGAGCAGTACTTC	CASSFDFAYEQYF
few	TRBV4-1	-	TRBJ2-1	TGCGCCAGCAGCAACAGGACGGGTTACAATGAGCAGTTCTTC	CASSNRTGYNEQFF
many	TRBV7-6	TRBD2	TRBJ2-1	TGTGCCAGCAGCTTAGAACTAGCGGGGGGCAATGAGCAGTTCTTC	CASSLELAGGNEQFF
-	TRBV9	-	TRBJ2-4	TGTGCCAGCAGCGTAGCGGGGACTGAAAACATTCAGTACTTC	CASSVAGTENIQYF
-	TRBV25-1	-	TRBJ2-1	TGTGCCAGCAGTGACCAGTTCTACTACAATGAGCAGTTCTTC	CASSDQFYYNEQFF
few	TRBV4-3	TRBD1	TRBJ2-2	TGCGCCAGCAGCCAGGACAGGGACACCGGGGAGCTGTTTTTT	CASSQDRDTGELFF
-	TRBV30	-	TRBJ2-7	TGTGCCTGGAACCTCGGGGACACTTCTTCCTACGAGCAGTACTTC	CAWNLGDTSSYEQYF
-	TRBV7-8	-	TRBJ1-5	TGTGCCAGCAGCCCCCGGGGTCGAACCAATCAGCCCCAGCATTTT	CASSPRGRTNQPQHF
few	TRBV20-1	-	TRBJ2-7	TGCAGTGCTAACAACAGGGCTTTAAGATTCTACGAGCAGTACTTC	CSANNRALRFYEQYF
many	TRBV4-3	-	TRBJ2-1	TGCGCCAGCAGCCAAGCGGCTCGAGCTTACGCCTACAATGAGCAGTTCTTC	CASSQAARAYAYNEQFF
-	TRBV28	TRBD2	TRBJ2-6	TGTGCCACTACCAGCCTTGGAACTAGCGGGGGGCCAGGGGCCAACGTCCTGACTTTC	CATTSLGTSGGPGANVLTF
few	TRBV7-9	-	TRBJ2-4	TGTGCCAGCAGCTTTTGGGCCACCTTTGGAGCCAAAAACATTCAGTACTTC	CASSFWATFGAKNIQYF
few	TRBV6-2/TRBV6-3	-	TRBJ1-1	TGTGCCAGCAGTCCGGCCAACAGGGAGGCTTTCTTT	CASSPANREAFF
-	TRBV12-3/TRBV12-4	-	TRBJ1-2	TGTGCCAGCAGGGCGGGACCGATAAACTATGGCTACACCTTC	CASRAGPINYGYTF